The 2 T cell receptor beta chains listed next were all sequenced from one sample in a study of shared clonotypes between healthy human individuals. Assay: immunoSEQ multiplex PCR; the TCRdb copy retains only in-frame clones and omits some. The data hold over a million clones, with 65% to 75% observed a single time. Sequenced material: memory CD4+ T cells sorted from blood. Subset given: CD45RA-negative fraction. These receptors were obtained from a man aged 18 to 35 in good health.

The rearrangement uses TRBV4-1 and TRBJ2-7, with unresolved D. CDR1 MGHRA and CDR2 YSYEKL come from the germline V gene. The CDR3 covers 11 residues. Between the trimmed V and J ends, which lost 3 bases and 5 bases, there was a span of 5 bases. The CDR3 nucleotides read TGCGCCAGCAGCCAGGCAAACGAGCAGTACTTC. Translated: CASSQANEQYF.

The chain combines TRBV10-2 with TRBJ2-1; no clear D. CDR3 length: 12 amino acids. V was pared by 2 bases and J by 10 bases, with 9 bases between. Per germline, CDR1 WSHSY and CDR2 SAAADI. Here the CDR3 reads CASSEALREQFF. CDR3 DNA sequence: TGCGCCAGCAGTGAGGCCCTGCGCGAGCAGTTCTTC.